This TCR beta chain derives from a study of blood T cell repertoires in COVID-19. Background on the study: Samples came from the United States, Italy and Spain, spanning acute and convalescent COVID-19. Sample material is recorded as cDNA or gDNA derived from T cells, B-cell-depleted T cells, or PBMCs.

Trimming took off 6 bases at V and 3 bases at J, with 14 bases between the two ends. This CDR3 region has 14 residues. Germline CDR1 is MNHEY and CDR2 is SVGEGT. TCRdb's table, derived via immunoSEQ multiplex PCR, lists solely in-frame clones and lacks some. The profile shows fewer than 50,000 clones, around four fifths of them singletons. The chain combines TRBV6-2 or TRBV6-3 with TRBJ1-1; a weak D match, TRBD1 (5 bases). Sequenced sample: peripheral blood. The receptor's source is a human donor in a cohort sampled during active COVID-19. Written as DNA, the CDR3 is TGTGCCAGCAGCCCCCAGGGAGGGTACACTGAAGCTTTCTTT. Its protein product is CASSPQGGYTEAFF.